This T cell receptor beta chain was retrieved from a study of regulatory T cells in long-lasting Graves disease. Construction of TCR beta libraries relied on iRepertoire HTBI primers and on Arm-PCR targeting CDR3 regions. TCRdb re-called the multiplex PCR reads with MiXCR, one entry per CDR3 protein. The sample holds around 500,000 distinct CDR3 sequences; around 20% are singletons and the top ten take 6.5% to 10%. Germline-derived CDR1 and CDR2 are SGHTA and FQGNSA. The CDR3 length is 12 residues. V lost 5 bases and J 6 bases, leaving 9 bases between the germline ends. Time point here: persistent/refractory GD, antithyroid drugs over 5 years with positive TRAb. Scientists built the TCR library using RNA that was extracted from PBMCs.

Material: peripheral blood mononuclear cells (PBMCs), obtained when the disease was refractory, from a patient treated with antithyroid drugs. This clonotype originated in a female donor with Graves disease. The chain uses TRBV7-2 and TRBJ2-3; D gene unclear. Here the CDR3 reads CASSPWADTQYF. The CDR3 nucleotides are TGTGCCAGCAGCCCCTGGGCTGATACGCAGTATTTT.